This TCR beta chain comes out of a study of blood T cells in healthy people across ages. V was cut by 5 bases and J by 6 bases, with 12 bases left in between. CDR3 length equals 13 residues. In germline, CDR1 is SGHNT, CDR2 YENEEA. Combining a sample-barcoded 5' primer with a J-beta primer mix, a second PCR ran for roughly 7 to 12 cycles. A template-switch adaptor containing 12 random nucleotides labeled each cDNA molecule. TCRdb reprocessed the 5' RACE reads via MiXCR and lists one record per CDR3 protein. The sample includes about 1.4 million distinct CDR3 sequences, 45% to 70% seen only once; the top ten take over 5%.

The sequence was obtained from a man in his late teens or twenties in good health. This chain joins TRBV11-3 and TRBJ2-3; D is unclear. The sample taken for sequencing was blood. The CDR3 region is CASSLNNLDTQYF. CDR3 bases: TGTGCCAGCAGCCTTAACAACCTGGATACGCAGTATTTT.